What follows describes a single T cell receptor (beta chain). Its antigen is currently unknown. V was trimmed by 3 bases and J by 3 bases, leaving 17 bases between them. Germline V gene lookup returns CDR1 SGHRS and CDR2 YFSETQ. This CDR3 has 16 residues. These data belong to a study of blood T cells in healthy people across ages. Whole-study results and caveats: The diversity estimates, figures obtained from one million T cells, were considered underestimates. The donors' CMV status was not determined, possibly confounding changes in expanded clonotypes.

A second PCR of roughly 7 to 11 cycles used a sample-barcoded 5' primer and a J-beta primer mix. TCRdb ran MiXCR on the 5' RACE reads and lists one entry per CDR3 protein. The repertoire has under 850,000 distinct CDR3 sequences, roughly 40% of them found once; the top ten carry around 13%. The sequence derives from a man aged 18 to 30 in good health. Specimen: blood. The genes are TRBV5-1 and TRBJ2-3; perhaps TRBD1 as D (5 bases). The CDR3 DNA reads as TGCGCCAGCAGCTCCCGAAAAATCAGGGCGACAGATACGCAGTATTTT. Residues: CASSSRKIRATDTQYF.